This note documents a single T cell receptor (beta chain) sequence. The study ran its PCR with 60 Vbeta and 13 Jbeta primers. Only in-frame clones appear in the TCRdb table, and some are missing; sequencing was by immunoSEQ multiplex PCR. This table has some 190,000 clones, around 80% appearing once. The sample originates from a study of cytomegalovirus exposure and HLA in healthy donors. V lost 3 bases and J lost 2; bases outside the gene matches: 9. This CDR3 spans 17 amino acids. The germline V gene encodes CDR1 KGHSH and CDR2 LQKENI. What was sequenced was PBMCs. The chain recombines TRBV18 with TRBJ1-5; 8 bases agree with TRBD1. This TCR was sampled from a woman aged 30 to 39 in good health and CMV-seronegative. CDR3 in DNA: TGTGCCAGCTCACCGTCAGGGGGCATGGTCGGCAATCAGCCCCAGCATTTT. Protein product: CASSPSGGMVGNQPQHF. The variable domain in full, completed from reference TRBV18 and TRBJ1-5, reads NAGVMQNPRHLVRRRGQEARLRCSPMKGHSHVYWYRQLPEEGLKFMVYLQKENIIDESGMPKERFSAEFPKEGPSILRIQQVVRGDSAAYFCASSPSGGMVGNQPQHFGDGTRLSIL.